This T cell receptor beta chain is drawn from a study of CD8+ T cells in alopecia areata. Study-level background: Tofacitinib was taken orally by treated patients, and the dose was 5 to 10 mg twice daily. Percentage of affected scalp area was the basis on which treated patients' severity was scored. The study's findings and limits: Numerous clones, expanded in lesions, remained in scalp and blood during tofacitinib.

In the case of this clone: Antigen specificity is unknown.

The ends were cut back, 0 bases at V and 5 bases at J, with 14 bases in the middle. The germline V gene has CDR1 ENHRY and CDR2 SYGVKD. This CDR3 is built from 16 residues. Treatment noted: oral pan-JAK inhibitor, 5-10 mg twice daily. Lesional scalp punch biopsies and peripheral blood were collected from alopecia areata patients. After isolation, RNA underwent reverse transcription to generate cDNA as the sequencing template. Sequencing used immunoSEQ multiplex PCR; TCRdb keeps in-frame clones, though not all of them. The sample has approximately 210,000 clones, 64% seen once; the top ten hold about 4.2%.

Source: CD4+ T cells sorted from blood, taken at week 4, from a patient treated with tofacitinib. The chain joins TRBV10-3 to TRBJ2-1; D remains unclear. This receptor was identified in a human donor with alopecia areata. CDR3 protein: CAISESAAQTDNEQFF. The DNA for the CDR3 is TGTGCCATCAGTGAGTCGGCAGCCCAGACCGACAATGAGCAGTTCTTC.